The next 27 T cell receptor beta chains were all read from a single sample in a study of control samples from healthy donors and cancer patients. Measured with immunoSEQ multiplex PCR; TCRdb has only the in-frame clones, and not every one. Of fewer than 65,000 clones in the sample, about nine tenths were seen once. The sample was PBMCs. These receptors all come from a man aged 40-55 years with colorectal cancer.

V is TRBV29-1 and J is TRBJ2-1; TRBD2 agrees at 10 bases. The CDR3 length is 15 residues. The germline CDR1 and CDR2 sequences are SQVTM and ANQGSEA. The J segment lost 4 bases and the V segment lost 5 bases, leaving 8 bases of the junction unmatched. CDR3 protein: CSVPSGGYPYNEQFF. In DNA form, the CDR3 reads TGCAGCGTTCCTAGCGGGGGATACCCGTACAATGAGCAGTTCTTC.

The genes are TRBV6-2 or TRBV6-3 and TRBJ2-7; 9 positions match TRBD1. Trimming at V came to 3 bases and at J to 7 bases, leaving 10 bases not matched to a gene. Per the germline V gene, CDR1 is MNHEY and CDR2 is SVGEGT. The CDR3 loop spans 15 amino acids. The DNA for the CDR3 is TGTGCCAGCAGTTATCCGGGACAGGGACTTGTGGAGCAGTACTTC. As protein: CASSYPGQGLVEQYF.

The rearrangement links TRBV10-3 to TRBJ2-3, with D unclear. The CDR3 is made up of 17 amino acids. V lost 9 bases to trimming and J lost 2 bases, with 24 bases between them. In germline, CDR1 is ENHRY, CDR2 SYGVKD. CDR3 loop: CAISGRASQYNTDTQYF. For the CDR3, the DNA is TGTGCCATTTCGGGTCGTGCGTCTCAATACAACACAGATACGCAGTATTTT.

The V call is TRBV11-3, the J call TRBJ2-7, with 14 bases fitting TRBD2. V gave up 5 bases and J gave up 7 bases; unmatched junction bases: 7. The CDR3 consists of 15 residues. CDR1 is SGHNT, CDR2 YENEEA, per germline. The CDR3 DNA reads as TGTGCCAGCAGCCCCAGGACTAGCGGGAGGCAAGAGCAGTACTTC. Its protein is CASSPRTSGRQEQYF.

This clone was recorded a few times. The same CDR3 is also encoded by other DNA sequences in this sample. The CDR3 reads CATSDPRDIYGYTF. The CDR3 coding sequence is TGTGCCACCAGTGATCCCCGGGACATATATGGCTACACCTTC. The chain combines TRBV24-1 with TRBJ1-2; possibly TRBD1 for D (6 bases). V gave up 3 bases and J gave up 5 bases, with 12 bases separating them. From germline, CDR1 is KGHDR and CDR2 SFDVKD. The CDR3 contains 14 residues.

This clone was seen a handful of times. This sequence joins TRBV7-9 and TRBJ2-3, with 9 positions matching TRBD2. With V trimmed by 4 bases and J by 4 bases, 15 bases remained unmatched. Per the germline V gene, CDR1 is SEHNR and CDR2 is FQNEAQ (reference sequence). CDR3 length: 18 amino acids. The CDR3 nucleotides read TGTGCCAGCAGCTCACGAAGTGAAGGTAGCGGGAGCGCAGATACGCAGTATTTT. This encodes CASSSRSEGSGSADTQYF.

The chain has TRBV28 and TRBJ1-5, with D unresolved. Germline V gene sequence: CDR1 MDHEN, CDR2 SYDVKM. The CDR3 is 15 residues long. Trimming removed 1 base from V and 6 bases from J, with 13 bases in between. The CDR3 DNA reads TGTGCCAGCAGTTTATACCCGGAGGGTGGTCAGCCCCAGCATTTT. Its protein is CASSLYPEGGQPQHF.

This clone was recorded once. This chain links TRBV13 with TRBJ1-2; no reliable D call. This CDR3 is built from 12 residues. Trimming took off 2 bases at V and 4 bases at J, with 5 bases between the two ends. CDR1 and CDR2 (germline): PRHDT, FYEKMQ (reference sequence). CDR3 residues: CASSLSGYGYTF. As DNA, the CDR3 is TGTGCCAGCAGCTTATCAGGCTATGGCTACACCTTC. The full variable domain, with the rest looked up from reference TRBV13 and TRBJ1-2, is AAGVIQSPRHLIKEKRETATLKCYPIPRHDTVYWYQQGPGQDPQFLISFYEKMQSDKGSIPDRFSAQQFSDYHSELNMSSLELGDSALYFCASSLSGYGYTFGSGTRLTVV.

This clone has only one observation. V and J are TRBV27 and TRBJ2-1; possible D gene TRBD2, 7 bases. Germline CDR1 and CDR2: MNHEY and SMNVEV (reference sequence). CDR3 length equals 16 residues. V was pared by 5 bases and J by 2 bases, with 16 bases between. The CDR3 DNA sequence: TGTGCCAGCAGTCCGTCCTGGGGGGGCGCCTACAATGAGCAGTTCTTC. It translates to CASSPSWGGAYNEQFF.

The V call is TRBV30, the J call TRBJ1-6; D gene uncertain. Germline CDR1 is GTSNPN and CDR2 is SVGIG (reference sequence). Trimming took 0 bases from V and 9 from J, leaving 12 bases between them. The CDR3 runs 14 residues. The CDR3 nucleotides read TGTGCCTGGAGTGTAACCGTTGGAGGTTCACCCCTCCACTTT. It yields the protein CAWSVTVGGSPLHF.

V usage is TRBV27 and J usage is TRBJ2-7; D might be TRBD2 (6 bases). The CDR3 extends over 16 amino acids. Germline V gene lookup returns CDR1 MNHEY and CDR2 SMNVEV (reference sequence). Trimming removed 6 bases at V and 13 bases at J, with 31 bases between. The CDR3: CASRWSRTLGLTNTYF. The CDR3 region has the DNA TGTGCCAGCAGATGGTCCCGAACGCTAGGACTAACTAATACCTACTTC.

This clone was detected once. The V call is TRBV30, the J call TRBJ2-3; D perhaps matches TRBD2 (5 bases). The CDR3 sequence is 16 residues long. Trimming stripped 5 bases from V and 4 bases from J, with 22 bases between. Per germline, CDR1 GTSNPN and CDR2 SVGIG (reference sequence). In nucleotides, the CDR3 is TGTGCCTGGGGTCTTGGAGGCAAGGGAAAGGCAGATACGCAGTATTTT. The encoded protein is CAWGLGGKGKADTQYF.

V gene TRBV4-1 combines with J gene TRBJ2-1; D unresolved. The CDR3 contains 17 residues. V lost 0 bases to trimming and J lost 0 bases, with 12 bases between them. The germline V gene encodes CDR1 MGHRA and CDR2 YSYEKL. The CDR3 nucleotides are TGCGCCAGCAGCCAAGAGGAACGGCGGAGCTCCTACAATGAGCAGTTCTTC. Amino acids: CASSQEERRSSYNEQFF.

This chain links TRBV19 with TRBJ1-1; D remains unclear. Germline lookup yields CDR1 LNHDA and CDR2 SQIVND (reference sequence). The CDR3 loop spans 11 amino acids. V dropped 3 bases and J dropped 7 bases, with 6 bases sitting between them. The CDR3 loop is CASSIVNEAFF. In DNA form, the CDR3 reads TGTGCCAGTAGTATTGTCAATGAAGCTTTCTTT.

The chain carries TRBV28 and TRBJ1-5, with no clear D. Germline CDR1 and CDR2: MDHEN and SYDVKM. With 2 bases removed from V and 5 bases from J, the gap between germline ends came to 10 bases. This CDR3 has 14 amino acids. The CDR3 loop is CASSLRNNDQPQHF. CDR3 DNA sequence: TGTGCCAGCAGTTTACGTAACAACGATCAGCCCCAGCATTTT.

This sequence joins TRBV28 and TRBJ1-2; D uncertain. Per the germline V gene, CDR1 is MDHEN and CDR2 is SYDVKM. V was pared by 3 bases and J by 7 bases, with 12 bases between. This CDR3 comprises 13 residues. The CDR3 spells CASSFSEGGGYTF. CDR3 bases: TGTGCCAGCAGTTTTTCAGAGGGTGGTGGCTACACCTTC.

The rearrangement uses TRBV11-2 and TRBJ2-5; D remains ambiguous. V shed 4 bases and J shed 5 bases, with 20 bases lying between them. The CDR3 has 16 residues. Germline loops: CDR1 SGHAT, CDR2 FQNNGV. This CDR3 is CASSSGSALRRETQYF. CDR3 in DNA: TGTGCCAGCAGCTCTGGATCGGCGCTTCGGCGGGAGACCCAGTACTTC. Complete variable domain (other parts from reference TRBV11-2 and TRBJ2-5): EAGVAQSPRYKIIEKRQSVAFWCNPISGHATLYWYQQILGQGPKLLIQFQNNGVVDDSQLPKDRFSAERLKGVDSTLKIQPAKLEDSAVYLCASSSGSALRRETQYFGPGTRLLVL.

This clone has just a few counts. This chain connects TRBV27 to TRBJ1-6, with TRBD1 as a possible D gene (6 bases). The CDR3 extends over 13 amino acids. V lost 5 bases, J lost 7 bases, and 9 bases lay in between. The germline gives CDR1 MNHEY, CDR2 SMNVEV (reference sequence). In DNA form, the CDR3 reads TGTGCCAGCAGTACAGGGTCAAATTCACCCCTCCACTTT. Protein: CASSTGSNSPLHF.

This sequence joins TRBV3-1 (or the pseudogene TRBV3-2) and TRBJ2-7; D gene uncertain. The V and J ends lost 4 bases and 5 bases respectively, with 15 bases between them. The CDR3 spans 14 residues. Germline CDR1 and CDR2: LGHDT and YNNKEL (reference sequence). CDR3 amino acids: CASSPPGQRDEQYF. CDR3 in DNA: TGTGCCAGCAGCCCCCCCGGGCAGAGAGACGAGCAGTACTTC.

This chain uses TRBV5-4 with TRBJ2-7; TRBD2 might be the D (7 bases). Germline-derived CDR1 and CDR2 are SGHNT and YYREEE (reference sequence). Trimming removed 0 bases from V and 7 bases from J, with 14 bases in between. The CDR3 loop spans 14 amino acids. The CDR3 protein is CASSLVRGGGEQYF. Written as DNA, the CDR3 is TGTGCCAGCAGCTTGGTCAGGGGAGGGGGAGAGCAGTACTTC.

The chain carries TRBV5-3 and TRBJ1-6, with D possibly TRBD1 on 5 matching bases. TRBV5-3 is treated as an ORF (open reading frame) with a function not yet certain. This CDR3 contains 14 residues. V lost 0 bases, J lost 7 bases, and 8 bases lay in between. CDR3 coding DNA: TGTGCCAGAAGCTTGGAGGGGAGGAATTCACCCCTCCACTTT. It specifies CARSLEGRNSPLHF.

V and J are TRBV10-2 and TRBJ2-7, with a possible D match to TRBD2 (6 bases). This CDR3 is built from 16 residues. The germline V and J ends were trimmed by 2 bases and 5 bases, with 19 bases remaining between them. Per germline, CDR1 WSHSY and CDR2 SAAADI. The CDR3 sequence: CASSEMGTFLLHEQYF. In nucleotides, the CDR3 is TGCGCCAGCAGTGAGATGGGGACTTTTCTACTCCACGAGCAGTACTTC.

V usage is TRBV15 and J usage is TRBJ1-1, with D maybe TRBD1 (6 bases). CDR3 length: 15 amino acids. Germline loops: CDR1 LNHNV, CDR2 YYDKDF (reference sequence). V gave up 1 base and J gave up 1 base, with 10 bases separating them. The DNA for the CDR3 is TGTGCCACCAGCAGAGTTTGGGGACAGAACACTGAAGCTTTCTTT. Translated: CATSRVWGQNTEAFF.

V is TRBV5-1 and J is TRBJ1-1, with 9 bases identical to TRBD1. CDR3 length equals 15 residues. Germline V gives CDR1 SGHRS, CDR2 YFSETQ. The V segment lost 4 bases and the J segment 6 bases; nucleotides outside the gene matches: 10. Written as DNA, the CDR3 is TGCGCCAGCAGCCCTCGAGCGGGACAGGGATCTGAAGCTTTCTTT. Residues: CASSPRAGQGSEAFF.

The chain combines TRBV7-3 with TRBJ1-1; D remains ambiguous. V gave up 3 bases and J gave up 5 bases, with 10 bases separating them. The germline gives CDR1 SGHTA, CDR2 FQGTGA. The CDR3 extends over 13 amino acids. The CDR3 reads CASSFSAGTEAFF. DNA of the CDR3: TGTGCCAGCAGCTTTTCGGCTGGGACTGAAGCTTTCTTT.

The rearrangement uses TRBV28 and TRBJ1-2, with TRBD1 matching over 9 bases. CDR1 is MDHEN, CDR2 SYDVKM, per germline. With 5 bases clipped from V and 7 bases from J, the junction kept 8 bases outside the gene matches. The CDR3 totals 14 residues. CDR3 DNA: TGTGCCAGCAGTCCCCCGCGGGACAGGGTTGGCTACACCTTC. Amino acids: CASSPPRDRVGYTF.

The gene calls are TRBV7-9 and TRBJ1-2, with D maybe TRBD1 (5 bases). Trimming took off 1 base at V and 7 bases at J, with 13 bases between the two ends. Germline V CDR1 and CDR2: SEHNR, FQNEAQ (reference sequence). This CDR3 contains 14 residues. CDR3 protein: CASSLEQAAGGYTF. DNA for the CDR3: TGTGCCAGCAGCTTAGAACAGGCAGCCGGTGGCTACACCTTC.